The T cell receptor (beta chain) under discussion was sequenced for a study of cytomegalovirus exposure and HLA in healthy donors. Sequencing used immunoSEQ multiplex PCR; TCRdb keeps in-frame clones, though not all of them. The sample contains roughly 270,000 clones, around 89% of which appear only once. The TCR originated in a woman between 18 and 29 years old in good health and CMV-seronegative. The specimen was PBMCs.

This CDR3 reads CASGVLGGYTF. CDR3 sequence (DNA): TGTGCTTCCGGGGTCTTGGGCGGCTACACCTTC. The chain has TRBV10-3 and TRBJ1-2; D ambiguous. Germline values: CDR1 ENHRY, CDR2 SYGVKD. This CDR3 has 11 amino acids.